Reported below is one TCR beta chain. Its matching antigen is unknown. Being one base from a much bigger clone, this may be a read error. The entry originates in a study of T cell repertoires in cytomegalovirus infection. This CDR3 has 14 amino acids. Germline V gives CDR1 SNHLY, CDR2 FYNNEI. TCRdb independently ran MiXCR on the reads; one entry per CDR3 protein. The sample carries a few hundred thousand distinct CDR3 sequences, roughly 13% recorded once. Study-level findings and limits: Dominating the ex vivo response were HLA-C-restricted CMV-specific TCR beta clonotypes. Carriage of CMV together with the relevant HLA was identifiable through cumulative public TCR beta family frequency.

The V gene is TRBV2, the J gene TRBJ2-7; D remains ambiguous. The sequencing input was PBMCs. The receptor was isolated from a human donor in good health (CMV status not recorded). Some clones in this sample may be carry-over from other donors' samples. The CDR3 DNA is TGTGCCAGCAGTGATCTTAGACGCTCCTACGAGCAGTGCTTC. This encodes CASSDLRRSYEQCF.